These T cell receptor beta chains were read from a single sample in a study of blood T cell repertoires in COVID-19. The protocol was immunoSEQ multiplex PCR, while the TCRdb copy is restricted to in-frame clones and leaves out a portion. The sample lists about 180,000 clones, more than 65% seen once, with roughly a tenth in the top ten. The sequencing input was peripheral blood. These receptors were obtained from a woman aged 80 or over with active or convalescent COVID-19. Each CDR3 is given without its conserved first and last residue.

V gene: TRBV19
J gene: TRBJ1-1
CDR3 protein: ASNRGLLFMNTEAF

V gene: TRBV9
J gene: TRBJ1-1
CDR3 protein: ASSEGQGAMTEAF

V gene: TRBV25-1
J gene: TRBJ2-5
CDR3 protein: ASSRGLAGGETQY

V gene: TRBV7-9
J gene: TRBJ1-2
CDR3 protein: ASSLMTGDRGYT

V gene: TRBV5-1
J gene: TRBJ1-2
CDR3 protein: ASRPSPGGKGGYT

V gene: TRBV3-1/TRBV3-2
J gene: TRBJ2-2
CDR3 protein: ASSRKTGGDTGELF

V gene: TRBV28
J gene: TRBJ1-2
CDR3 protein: ASSPAGYYGYT

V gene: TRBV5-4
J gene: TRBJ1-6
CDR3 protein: ASSLAPEGNSPLH

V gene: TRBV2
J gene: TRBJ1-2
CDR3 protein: ASSVRPGNYGYT

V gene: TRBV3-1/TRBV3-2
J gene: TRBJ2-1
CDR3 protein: ASSQGRTSGRKQF

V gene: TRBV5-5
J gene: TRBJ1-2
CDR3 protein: ASSLQGRGYT

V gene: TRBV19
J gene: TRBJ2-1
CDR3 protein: ASSRPGLAASYNEQF

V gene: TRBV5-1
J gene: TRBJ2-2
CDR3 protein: ASSRTDSNTGELF

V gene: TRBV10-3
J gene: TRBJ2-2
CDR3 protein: AISRHTSGSPGTGELF

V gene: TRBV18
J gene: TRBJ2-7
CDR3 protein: ASSQWDRDNEQY

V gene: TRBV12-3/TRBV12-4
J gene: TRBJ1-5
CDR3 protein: ASSMAFQPQH

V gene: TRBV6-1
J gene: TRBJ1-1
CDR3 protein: ASSEAPRQSGSTEAF

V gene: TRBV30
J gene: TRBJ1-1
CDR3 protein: AWSVRYGGTTYTEAF